This T cell receptor (beta chain) came from a study of T-cell memory formation after mild COVID-19. Overall study results and limits: Pre-infection memory held some responding clones, suggesting pre-existing cross-reactive T cells responded. Later expanders leaned CD4+, whereas day 15 to 85 contracting clones were balanced CD4/CD8.

From the 5' RACE reads, TCRdb called clonotypes with MiXCR, one entry per CDR3 protein. Of about 560,000 distinct CDR3 sequences listed, 18% are singletons. Remarks on this clonotype: The antigen is undetermined.

The germline V gene encodes CDR1 SGHVS and CDR2 FNYEAQ. V gave up 3 bases and J gave up 4 bases; unmatched junction bases: 3. This CDR3 is built from 14 residues. The V gene is TRBV7-6, the J gene TRBJ2-7, with TRBD1 matching 10 bases. Sequencing was carried out using PBMCs or a T cell subset sorted from them (not recorded which). This sequence was found in an adult woman who had mild COVID-19 (a few samples of this study predate the infection). Cell type and time point are not known. Here the CDR3 reads CASSFGQGDYEQYF. The CDR3 region has the DNA TGTGCCAGCAGCTTCGGACAGGGGGATTACGAGCAGTACTTC.